There are a few counts of the clone carrying this T cell receptor beta chain. The germline V gene encodes CDR1 KGHSH and CDR2 LQKENI. Trimming stripped 0 bases from V and 0 bases from J, with 13 bases between. This CDR3 comprises 17 residues. The data were taken from a study of human T cells and chemical hapten exposure. TCRdb itself ran the RACE reads through MiXCR, one entry per CDR3 protein. The sample includes about 380,000 distinct CDR3 sequences, less than 6.5% of them seen just once. Time point here: pre-sensitization, week 0. Treatment denoted: therapeutic diphenylcyclopropenone sensitization with weekly scalp DPC.

This sequence joins TRBV18 and TRBJ2-3; maybe TRBD1 (5 bases). The TCR sequence derives from a woman in her forties or fifties with alopecia areata. Some clones in this sample may be carry-over from other donors' samples. Specimen: whole blood, collected in connection with sensitization to the hapten diphenylcyclopropenone (DPC). CDR3 protein: CASSPPGRTASTDTQYF. The CDR3 nucleotides read TGTGCCAGCTCACCACCGGGGCGGACCGCTAGCACAGATACGCAGTATTTT.